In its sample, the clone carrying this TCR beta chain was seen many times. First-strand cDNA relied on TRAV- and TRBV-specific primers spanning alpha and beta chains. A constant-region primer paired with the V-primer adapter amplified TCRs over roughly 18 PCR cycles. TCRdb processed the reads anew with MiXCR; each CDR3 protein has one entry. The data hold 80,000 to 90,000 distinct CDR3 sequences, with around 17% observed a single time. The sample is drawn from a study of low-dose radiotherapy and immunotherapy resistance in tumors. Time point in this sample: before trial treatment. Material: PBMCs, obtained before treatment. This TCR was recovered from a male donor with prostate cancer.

CDR3 in amino acids: CASSESLAGVSYNEQFF. The CDR3 DNA is TGTGCCAGCAGTGAAAGTCTAGCGGGGGTATCCTACAATGAGCAGTTCTTC. This sequence joins TRBV6-2 or TRBV6-3 and TRBJ2-1; 10 positions agree with TRBD2. Losses at the gene ends were 5 bases for V and 1 base for J; bases not matched to a gene: 8. The CDR3 loop spans 17 amino acids. In germline, CDR1 is MNHEY, CDR2 SVGEGT.